One and the same sample provided the 26 T cell receptor beta chains below, sequenced in a study of blood T cell repertoires in COVID-19 (dated by TCRdb to between 2020 and 2021). Library preparation used the immunoSEQ multiplex PCR assay. TCRdb limited this immuneACCESS table to in-frame rearrangements with V and J called. A share of clones is missing; checked studies link under half to unresolved V genes, and the rest is unexplained. This sample gives 130,000 to 150,000 clones in total; more than 80% of them show up just once. About 5.1% of the sample comes from the top ten. Sequencing used peripheral blood. These receptors were obtained from a human donor in a cohort sampled during active COVID-19.

The rearrangement links TRBV10-2 to TRBJ1-3; no clear D. The CDR3 spans 15 residues. The V gene lost 3 bases and the J gene lost 2 bases, with 11 bases spanning the gap. Germline V gene data show CDR1 as WSHSY and CDR2 as SAAADI. The CDR3 reads CASSDPSRAGNTIYF. CDR3 sequence (DNA): TGCGCCAGCAGTGACCCCTCGAGGGCTGGAAACACCATATATTTT.

V is TRBV6-5 and J is TRBJ2-1, with D possibly being TRBD2 (7 bases). CDR3 size: 15 residues. Germline V gene lookup returns CDR1 MNHEY and CDR2 SVGAGI. V dropped 9 bases and J dropped 4 bases, with 19 bases sitting between them. The DNA for the CDR3 is TGTGCCAGTTCGGACAGCGGGACTTCTTACAATGAGCAGTTCTTC. It translates to CASSDSGTSYNEQFF.

The rearrangement uses TRBV3-1 (or the pseudogene TRBV3-2) and TRBJ1-6; D may be TRBD1 (6 bases). The ends were cut back, 1 base at V and 6 bases at J, with 10 bases in the middle. The CDR3 is made up of 15 amino acids. The V gene's germline CDR1 is LGHDT and CDR2 YNNKEL (reference sequence). This CDR3 is CASSQATRGNSPLHF. The DNA of the CDR3 is TGTGCCAGCAGCCAAGCGACCAGGGGTAATTCACCCCTCCACTTT.

The gene calls are TRBV19 and TRBJ2-1, with 7 nucleotides matching TRBD1. The germline V gene has CDR1 LNHDA and CDR2 SQIVND (reference sequence). This CDR3 is built from 15 residues. Unmatched junction bases numbered 9, after V lost 5 bases and J lost 5 bases. CDR3 DNA: TGTGCCAGTAGTTCCCTAGGGACAGTAAACAATGAGCAGTTCTTC. Translation: CASSSLGTVNNEQFF.

This chain links TRBV19 with TRBJ2-3; a weak D match, TRBD1 (6 bases). The germline CDR1 and CDR2 sequences are LNHDA and SQIVND (reference sequence). Trimming took off 5 bases at V and 5 bases at J, with 8 bases between the two ends. The CDR3 is 12 residues long. CDR3 residues: CASSQGGDTQYF. In DNA, the CDR3 is TGTGCCAGTAGTCAAGGGGGAGATACGCAGTATTTT.

The J gene is TRBJ2-1, the V gene TRBV3-1 (or the pseudogene TRBV3-2); TRBD2 aligns across 7 bases. CDR1 is LGHDT and CDR2 is YNNKEL in the germline V gene (reference sequence). The CDR3 runs 14 residues. Trimming took 4 bases from V and 10 from J; bases not matched to a gene: 10. The DNA of the CDR3 is TGTGCCAGCAGCCCCTTTGAGGCTAGCGGAGAGCAGTTCTTC. Protein product: CASSPFEASGEQFF.

The chain couples TRBV2 to TRBJ2-7; 10 nucleotides line up with TRBD1. Germline CDR1 and CDR2: SNHLY and FYNNEI. J was trimmed by 8 bases and V by 6 bases; bases with no gene match: 10. The CDR3 runs to 14 residues. This chain's CDR3 is CASRAGTGAGQQYF. In nucleotides, the CDR3 is TGTGCCAGCAGAGCCGGGACAGGGGCTGGTCAGCAGTACTTC. The variable domain in full, with the rest retrieved from reference TRBV2 and TRBJ2-7, is EPEVTQTPSHQVTQMGQEVILRCVPISNHLYFYWYRQILGQKVEFLVSFYNNEISEKSEIFDDQFSVERPDGSNFTLKIRSTKLEDSAMYFCASRAGTGAGQQYFGPGTRLTVT.

The rearrangement uses TRBV11-2 and TRBJ2-1, with D unresolved. V lost 0 bases to trimming and J lost 5 bases, with 8 bases between them. CDR3 size: 14 residues. The germline V gene encodes CDR1 SGHAT and CDR2 FQNNGV. The CDR3 DNA reads as TGTGCCAGCAGCTTAGATAGAGTCAACAATGAGCAGTTCTTC. It codes for CASSLDRVNNEQFF.

This clone was counted a few times. The CDR3 loop is CAWSEGLAGGRTDTQYF. CDR3 nucleotide sequence: TGTGCCTGGAGTGAGGGACTAGCGGGGGGCCGCACAGATACGCAGTATTTT. This sequence joins TRBV30 and TRBJ2-3, with 15 bases identical to TRBD2. CDR1 and CDR2 (germline): GTSNPN, SVGIG (reference sequence). The CDR3 has 17 residues. Trimming cost V 1 base and J 1 base; bases outside gene matches: 3.

This chain connects TRBV7-8 to TRBJ1-2, with 8 bases fitting TRBD1. Trimming removed 6 bases from V and 7 bases from J; junction bases left unmatched: 13. The germline V gene encodes CDR1 SGHVS and CDR2 FQNEAQ. This CDR3 is built from 15 residues. The CDR3 here is CASSHTRQGLGGYTF. In nucleotides, the CDR3 is TGTGCCAGCAGTCACACGAGACAGGGGCTGGGTGGCTACACCTTC.

In regard to this clone: This specimen includes other DNA sequences encoding the same CDR3. The chain has TRBV7-3 and TRBJ1-1, with a possible D match to TRBD1 (6 bases). The CDR3 extends over 13 amino acids. Germline V gene data show CDR1 as SGHTA and CDR2 as FQGTGA. Trimming stripped 4 bases from V and 1 base from J, with 7 bases between. The CDR3 bases are TGTGCCAGCAGCTCGGGACAGAACACTGAAGCTTTCTTT. This codes for CASSSGQNTEAFF.

The chain uses TRBV7-9 and TRBJ1-2; the match to TRBD1 covers 11 bases. The CDR3 totals 18 residues. With 5 bases clipped from V and 4 bases from J, the junction kept 15 bases outside the gene matches. Germline CDR1 and CDR2: SEHNR and FQNEAQ (reference sequence). DNA for the CDR3: TGTGCCAGCAGCACAATAAGGGTGGACAGGGGGCTGGGCTATGGCTACACCTTC. Its translation: CASSTIRVDRGLGYGYTF.

V gene TRBV5-1 combines with J gene TRBJ2-1; TRBD1 matches at 10 bases. After removal of 4 bases from V and 7 bases from J, the junction contained 5 bases not matched to a gene. The CDR3 loop spans 14 amino acids. The V gene's germline CDR1 is SGHRS and CDR2 YFSETQ. The CDR3 spells CASSSGTGDNEQFF. In nucleotides, the CDR3 is TGCGCCAGCAGCAGCGGGACAGGGGATAATGAGCAGTTCTTC.

In nucleotides, the CDR3 is TGTGCCAGCAGCTGGACGACAGGGGGCAATTCACCCCTCCACTTT. It encodes CASSWTTGGNSPLHF. The V gene is TRBV5-8, the J gene TRBJ1-6; TRBD1 matches at 10 bases. Trimming removed 3 bases from V and 7 bases from J; junction bases left unmatched: 4. Germline CDR1 SGHTS, CDR2 YDEGEE. The CDR3 runs 15 residues.

This chain uses TRBV28 with TRBJ2-7, with 7 bases aligning to TRBD1. V was clipped by 6 bases and J by 3 bases; unmatched bases: 5. Germline CDR1 and CDR2: MDHEN and SYDVKM. The CDR3 extends over 13 amino acids. CDR3 bases: TGTGCCAGCAGCGGGACAGACATCTACGAGCAGTACTTC. Translated: CASSGTDIYEQYF.

The chain is built from TRBV5-4 and TRBJ2-5, with 7 bases matching TRBD2. CDR1 and CDR2 (germline): SGHNT, YYREEE (reference sequence). V shed 4 bases, J shed 5 bases, and the junction held 11 bases outside the gene matches. The CDR3 length is 15 residues. The CDR3 spells CASSPGDRGDETQYF. CDR3 DNA sequence: TGTGCCAGCAGCCCGGGGGACCGGGGGGATGAGACCCAGTACTTC. The full variable domain, in which reference TRBV5-4 and TRBJ2-5 provide the parts outside the CDR3, is ETGVTQSPTHLIKTRGQQVTLRCSSQSGHNTVSWYQQALGQGPQFIFQYYREEENGRGNFPPRFSGLQFPNYSSELNVNALELDDSALYLCASSPGDRGDETQYFGPGTRLLVL.

J is TRBJ1-4 and V is TRBV7-9, with 8 bases lining up with TRBD1. Germline CDR1 and CDR2: SEHNR and FQNEAQ (reference sequence). This CDR3 region has 15 residues. V lost 5 bases and J lost 5; bases outside the gene matches: 7. CDR3 DNA: TGTGCCAGCAGCATCAGACAGGGGAGGAATGAAAAACTGTTTTTT. This sequence encodes CASSIRQGRNEKLFF.

This clone was counted a few times. The rearrangement joins TRBV14 to TRBJ2-3; TRBD2 agrees at 13 bases. Germline trimming cut 2 bases from V and 6 bases from J; bases unmatched to any gene: 14. The germline V gene has CDR1 SGHDN and CDR2 FVKESK. The CDR3 totals 19 residues. The CDR3 nucleotides read TGTGCCAGCAGCCAAAGCTTTGGGTGGACTAGCGGGGGACAGGATACGCAGTATTTT. Protein product: CASSQSFGWTSGGQDTQYF.

V and J are TRBV5-4 and TRBJ1-1; tentatively, D is TRBD1 (5 bases). This CDR3 region has 13 residues. Germline CDR1 SGHNT, CDR2 YYREEE (reference sequence). Trimming shortened V by 4 bases and J by 1 base, and 8 bases separated the two germline ends. In DNA form, the CDR3 reads TGTGCCAGCAGCCCTAGGGGGAACACTGAAGCTTTCTTT. It is translated as CASSPRGNTEAFF. Full variable domain (outside the CDR3, taken from reference TRBV5-4 and TRBJ1-1): ETGVTQSPTHLIKTRGQQVTLRCSSQSGHNTVSWYQQALGQGPQFIFQYYREEENGRGNFPPRFSGLQFPNYSSELNVNALELDDSALYLCASSPRGNTEAFFGQGTRLTVV.

The table lists this clone with a few counts. Here the CDR3 DNA reads TGTGCCAGTAGTACAGGGAACACTGAAGCTTTCTTT. Its translation is CASSTGNTEAFF. V and J are TRBV19 and TRBJ1-1; D gene ambiguous. V lost 4 bases and J lost 1, with 4 bases in between. CDR1 and CDR2 (germline): LNHDA, SQIVND (reference sequence). The CDR3 is made up of 12 amino acids.

This rearrangement joins TRBV14 to TRBJ2-5; TRBD2 might be the D (5 bases). This CDR3 spans 13 amino acids. From germline, CDR1 is SGHDN and CDR2 FVKESK. Trimming stripped 4 bases from V and 2 bases from J, with 8 bases between. The CDR3 here is CASSRGLQETQYF. The CDR3 nucleotides read TGTGCCAGCAGCCGAGGGTTACAAGAGACCCAGTACTTC.

The rearrangement links TRBV20-1 to TRBJ2-5; maybe TRBD2 (6 bases). With 7 bases removed from V and 4 bases from J, the gap between germline ends came to 10 bases. Looked up from germline, CDR1 is DFQATT and CDR2 is SNEGSKA (reference sequence). The CDR3 extends over 11 amino acids. The CDR3 DNA reads as TGCAGTGTACGGGGAGGAGAGACCCAGTACTTC. As protein: CSVRGGETQYF.

The chain links TRBV12-3 or TRBV12-4 to TRBJ1-5; no definite D call. This CDR3 is built from 12 residues. V lost 5 bases, J lost 5 bases, and 7 bases lay in between. In DNA form, the CDR3 reads TGTGCCAGCAGTCATACAGATCAGCCCCAGCATTTT. This translates into CASSHTDQPQHF.

This chain joins TRBV27 and TRBJ1-6, with D possibly TRBD1 on 5 matching bases. The CDR3 spans 15 residues. The germline CDR1 and CDR2 sequences are MNHEY and SMNVEV (reference sequence). V was cut by 6 bases and J by 7 bases, with 16 bases left in between. CDR3 sequence: CASSSQGPLNSPLHF. The CDR3 DNA sequence: TGTGCCAGCAGCTCTCAGGGCCCTTTAAATTCACCCCTCCACTTT.

This sequence joins TRBV12-3 or TRBV12-4 and TRBJ2-3; 7 bases match TRBD2. The CDR3 sequence is 13 residues long. V was clipped by 8 bases and J by 4 bases; unmatched bases: 6. The CDR3 nucleotides are TGTGCCAGCGGTCTAGCGGCCCCAGATACGCAGTATTTT. It codes for CASGLAAPDTQYF.

The chain has TRBV29-1 and TRBJ2-7; tentative D call: TRBD1 (5 bases). CDR3 length: 13 amino acids. V was clipped by 5 bases and J by 0 bases, with 11 bases between them. Germline loops: CDR1 SQVTM, CDR2 ANQGSEA. CDR3 nucleotides: TGCAGCGTTTATTGGACAAGCTCCTACGAGCAGTACTTC. It is translated as CSVYWTSSYEQYF.